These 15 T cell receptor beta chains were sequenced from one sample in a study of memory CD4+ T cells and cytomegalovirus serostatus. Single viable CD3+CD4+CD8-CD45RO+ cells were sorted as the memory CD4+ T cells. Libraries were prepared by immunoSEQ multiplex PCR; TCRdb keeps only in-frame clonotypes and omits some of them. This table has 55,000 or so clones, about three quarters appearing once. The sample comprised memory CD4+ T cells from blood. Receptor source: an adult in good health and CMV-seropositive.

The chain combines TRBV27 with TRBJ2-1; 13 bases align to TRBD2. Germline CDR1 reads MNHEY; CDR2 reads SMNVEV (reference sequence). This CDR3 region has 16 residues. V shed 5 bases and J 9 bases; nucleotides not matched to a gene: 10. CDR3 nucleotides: TGTGCCAGCAGTCCGGCCACTAGCGGGGGGGTAGGTGAGCAGTTCTTC. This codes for CASSPATSGGVGEQFF.

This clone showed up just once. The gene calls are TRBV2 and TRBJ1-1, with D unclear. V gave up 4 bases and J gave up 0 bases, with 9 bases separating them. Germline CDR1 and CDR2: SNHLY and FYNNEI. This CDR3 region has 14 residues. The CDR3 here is CASSAGSLNTEAFF. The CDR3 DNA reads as TGTGCCAGCAGTGCGGGCAGCTTGAACACTGAAGCTTTCTTT.

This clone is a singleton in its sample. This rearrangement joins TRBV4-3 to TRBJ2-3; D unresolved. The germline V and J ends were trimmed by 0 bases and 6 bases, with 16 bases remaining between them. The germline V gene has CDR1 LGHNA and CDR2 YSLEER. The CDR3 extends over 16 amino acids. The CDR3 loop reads CASSQDRAKPPDTQYF. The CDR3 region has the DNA TGCGCCAGCAGCCAAGACCGAGCCAAACCCCCCGATACGCAGTATTTT.

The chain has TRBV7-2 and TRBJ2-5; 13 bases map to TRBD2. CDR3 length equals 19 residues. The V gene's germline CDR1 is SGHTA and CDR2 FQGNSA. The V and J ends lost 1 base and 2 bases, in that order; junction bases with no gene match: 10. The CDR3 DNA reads TGTGCCAGCAGCTTAGACGGGGCGGGGACTAGCGGGATACAAGAGACCCAGTACTTC. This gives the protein CASSLDGAGTSGIQETQYF.

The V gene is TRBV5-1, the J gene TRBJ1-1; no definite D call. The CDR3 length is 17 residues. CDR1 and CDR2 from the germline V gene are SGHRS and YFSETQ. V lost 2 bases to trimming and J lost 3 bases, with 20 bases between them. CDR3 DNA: TGCGCCAGCAGCTTTAAAGCTGGGGAAACTTTCCACACTGAAGCTTTCTTT. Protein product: CASSFKAGETFHTEAFF.

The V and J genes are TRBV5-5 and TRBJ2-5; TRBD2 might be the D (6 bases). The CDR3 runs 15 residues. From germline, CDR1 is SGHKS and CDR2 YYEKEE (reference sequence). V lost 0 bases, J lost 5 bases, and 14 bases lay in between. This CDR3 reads CASSLAGGGMETQYF. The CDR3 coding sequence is TGTGCCAGCAGCTTGGCTGGTGGGGGGATGGAGACCCAGTACTTC.

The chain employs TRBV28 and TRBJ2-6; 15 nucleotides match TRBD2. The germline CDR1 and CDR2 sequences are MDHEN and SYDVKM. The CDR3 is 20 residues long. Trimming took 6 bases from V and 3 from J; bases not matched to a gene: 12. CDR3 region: CASRVGTSGRKRRGANVLTF. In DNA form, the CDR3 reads TGTGCCAGCAGGGTGGGGACTAGCGGGAGGAAACGTCGTGGGGCCAACGTCCTGACTTTC. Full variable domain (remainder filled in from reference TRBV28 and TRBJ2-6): DVKVTQSSRYLVKRTGEKVFLECVQDMDHENMFWYRQDPGLGLRLIYFSYDVKMKEKGDIPEGYSVSREKKERFSLILESASTNQTSMYLCASRVGTSGRKRRGANVLTFGAGSRLTVL.

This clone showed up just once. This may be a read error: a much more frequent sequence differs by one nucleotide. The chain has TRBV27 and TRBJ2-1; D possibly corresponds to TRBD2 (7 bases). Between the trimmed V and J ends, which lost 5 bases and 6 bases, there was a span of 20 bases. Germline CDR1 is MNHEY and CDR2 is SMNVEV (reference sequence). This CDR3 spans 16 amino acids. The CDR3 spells CASSPQGEGDCNEQFF. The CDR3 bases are TGTGCCAGCAGTCCACAAGGGGAGGGGGACTGCAATGAGCAGTTCTTC.

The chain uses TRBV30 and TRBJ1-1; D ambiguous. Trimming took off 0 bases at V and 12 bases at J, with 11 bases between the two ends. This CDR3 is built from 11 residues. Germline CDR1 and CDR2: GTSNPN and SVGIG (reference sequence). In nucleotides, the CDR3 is TGTGCCTGGAGTGTTAAGGTGTACCCTTTCTTT. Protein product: CAWSVKVYPFF.

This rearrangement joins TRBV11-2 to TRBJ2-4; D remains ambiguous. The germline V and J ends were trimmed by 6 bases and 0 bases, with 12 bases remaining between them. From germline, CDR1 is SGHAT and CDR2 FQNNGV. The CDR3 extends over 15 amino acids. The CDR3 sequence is CASRPPSLAKNIQYF. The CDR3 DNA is TGTGCCAGCAGGCCCCCTTCGCTAGCCAAAAACATTCAGTACTTC.

DNA for the CDR3: TGTGCCAGCAGGAACCGGGACAGGGGTTACGAGCAGTACTTC. It translates to CASRNRDRGYEQYF. This chain links TRBV6-1 with TRBJ2-7; 10 bases agree with TRBD1. The CDR3 is 14 amino acids. Per the germline V gene, CDR1 is MNHNS and CDR2 is SASEGT. With 6 bases clipped from V and 4 bases from J, the junction kept 6 bases outside the gene matches.

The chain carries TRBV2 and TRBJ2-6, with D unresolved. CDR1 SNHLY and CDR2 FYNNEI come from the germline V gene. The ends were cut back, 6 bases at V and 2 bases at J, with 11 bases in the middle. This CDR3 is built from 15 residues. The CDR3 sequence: CASSSANTGANVLTF. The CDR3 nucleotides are TGTGCCAGCAGCTCTGCCAATACTGGGGCCAACGTCCTGACTTTC. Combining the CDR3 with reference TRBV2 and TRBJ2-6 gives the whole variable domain EPEVTQTPSHQVTQMGQEVILRCVPISNHLYFYWYRQILGQKVEFLVSFYNNEISEKSEIFDDQFSVERPDGSNFTLKIRSTKLEDSAMYFCASSSANTGANVLTFGAGSRLTVL.

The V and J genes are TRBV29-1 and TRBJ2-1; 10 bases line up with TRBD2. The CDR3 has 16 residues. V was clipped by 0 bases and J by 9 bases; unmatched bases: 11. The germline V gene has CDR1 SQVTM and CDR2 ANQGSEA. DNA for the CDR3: TGCAGCGTTGAAGAGGGGGCTAGCGGGAGTATATCTGAGCAGTTCTTC. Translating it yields CSVEEGASGSISEQFF.

The CDR3 DNA follows: TGTGCCAGTTCGAAGTCCGGCCCACTTAATTCACCCCTCCACTTT. This gives the protein CASSKSGPLNSPLHF. J is TRBJ1-6 and V is TRBV19, with D unresolved. This CDR3 is 15 amino acids long. Germline CDR1 and CDR2: LNHDA and SQIVND (reference sequence). V gave up 8 bases and J gave up 6 bases, with 17 bases separating them.

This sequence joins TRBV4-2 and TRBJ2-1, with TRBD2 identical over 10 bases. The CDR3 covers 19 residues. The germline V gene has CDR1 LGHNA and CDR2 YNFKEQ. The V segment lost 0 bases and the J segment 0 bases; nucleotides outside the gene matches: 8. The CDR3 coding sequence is TGTGCCAGCAGCCAAGATCCAGTGACTAGCGGGTCCTCCTACAATGAGCAGTTCTTC. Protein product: CASSQDPVTSGSSYNEQFF.